A single sample gave rise to the 30 T cell receptor beta chains below, sequenced in a study of blood T cells in healthy people across ages. The use of a sample-barcoded 5' primer and a J-beta primer mix characterized a second PCR of 7 to 11 cycles. Via MiXCR, TCRdb re-called the 5' RACE reads, giving one row per CDR3 protein. The sample shows 540,000 or so distinct CDR3 sequences, approximately 25% of them seen only once. These data also featured in a second study, about T cells of mothers and their children.

The sample comprised blood. All receptors derive from a boy aged 5-17 years in good health.

J is TRBJ2-5 and V is TRBV10-3; D could derive from TRBD1 or TRBD2 (6 bases each). V was trimmed by 2 bases and J by 5 bases, leaving 15 bases between them. Germline CDR1 reads ENHRY; CDR2 reads SYGVKD. The length of the CDR3 is 15 residues. As DNA, the CDR3 is TGTGCCATCAGTGAGGGCCTACAAGGGGGGGAGACCCAGTACTTC. Protein: CAISEGLQGGETQYF.

This rearrangement joins TRBV29-1 to TRBJ1-5, with D uncertain. The length of the CDR3 is 13 residues. The germline V gene has CDR1 SQVTM and CDR2 ANQGSEA. The ends were cut back, 6 bases at V and 1 base at J, with 10 bases in the middle. The CDR3 is CSVRVDSNQPQHF. The CDR3 coding sequence is TGCAGCGTAAGGGTGGACAGCAATCAGCCCCAGCATTTT. Full variable domain (missing parts from reference TRBV29-1 and TRBJ1-5): SAVISQKPSRDICQRGTSLTIQCQVDSQVTMMFWYRQQPGQSLTLIATANQGSEATYESGFVIDKFPISRPNLTFSTLTVSNMSPEDSSIYLCSVRVDSNQPQHFGDGTRLSIL.

The rearrangement uses TRBV20-1 and TRBJ2-5, with unresolved D. The CDR3 totals 12 residues. Germline V gene data show CDR1 as DFQATT and CDR2 as SNEGSKA (reference sequence). V lost 1 base, J lost 0 bases, and 3 bases lay in between. The CDR3 region has the DNA TGCAGTGCTAGAGCCCACCAAGAGACCCAGTACTTC. Protein sequence: CSARAHQETQYF.

As to this clonotype: This may be a read error: a much more frequent sequence differs by one nucleotide. V usage is TRBV7-9 and J usage is TRBJ2-1; no clear D. This CDR3 comprises 12 residues. The germline V gene encodes CDR1 SEHNR and CDR2 FQNEAQ (reference sequence). CDR3 sequence reads: CASSPLSNAQFF. The CDR3 bases are TGTGCCAGCAGCCCTCTAAGCAATGCGCAGTTCTTC.

The chain links TRBV6-2 or TRBV6-3 to TRBJ2-3; the D is unclear. Germline-derived CDR1 and CDR2 are MNHEY and SVGEGT. The ends were cut back, 5 bases at V and 4 bases at J, with 7 bases in the middle. CDR3 length equals 12 residues. This chain's CDR3 is CASSRIADTQYF. In DNA form, the CDR3 reads TGTGCCAGCAGTCGAATCGCAGATACGCAGTATTTT.

V gene TRBV5-1 combines with J gene TRBJ1-6, with D possibly matching TRBD1 (5 bases). This CDR3 has 15 residues. Trimming cost V 3 bases and J 5 bases, with 12 bases left between them. CDR1 is SGHRS and CDR2 is YFSETQ in the germline V gene. In DNA, the CDR3 is TGCGCCAGCAGCTGGACCGGGACGGATAATTCACCCCTCCACTTT. This codes for CASSWTGTDNSPLHF.

The chain couples TRBV20-1 to TRBJ2-7; D gene ambiguous. Germline V gene data show CDR1 as DFQATT and CDR2 as SNEGSKA (reference sequence). The CDR3 has 12 residues. Trimming removed 7 bases at V and 3 bases at J, with 13 bases between. The CDR3 nucleotides read TGCAGTGGGAAGAGTGGGGTCTACGAGCAGTACTTC. This sequence encodes CSGKSGVYEQYF.

This clonotype was seen a handful of times. The gene calls are TRBV19 and TRBJ2-7, with 7 bases identical to TRBD1. The CDR3 sequence is 15 residues long. Germline V gene data show CDR1 as LNHDA and CDR2 as SQIVND (reference sequence). V was clipped by 0 bases and J by 4 bases; unmatched bases: 6. The CDR3 coding sequence is TGTGCCAGTAGTATAGACGCGCAGGGGGAATACGAGCAGTACTTC. Translated, it gives CASSIDAQGEYEQYF.

The V gene is TRBV20-1, the J gene TRBJ2-1; no clear D gene. Trimming took off 5 bases at V and 7 bases at J, with 12 bases between the two ends. The germline gives CDR1 DFQATT, CDR2 SNEGSKA (reference sequence). The CDR3 loop spans 12 amino acids. The CDR3 here is CSAAALVNEQFF. The CDR3, as DNA: TGCAGTGCTGCGGCCTTAGTGAATGAGCAGTTCTTC.

This clonotype turned up a few times. J is TRBJ2-1 and V is TRBV5-1; D call uncertain. V was cut by 0 bases and J by 0 bases, with 7 bases left in between. The CDR3 consists of 15 residues. Germline V gene data show CDR1 as SGHRS and CDR2 as YFSETQ. The CDR3 nucleotides are TGCGCCAGCAGCTTGGATTGGAGCTCCTACAATGAGCAGTTCTTC. It yields the protein CASSLDWSSYNEQFF.

The chain uses TRBV19 and TRBJ1-1; D is unclear. Trimming removed 6 bases from V and 1 base from J, with 12 bases in between. CDR1 is LNHDA, CDR2 SQIVND, per germline (reference sequence). The CDR3 has 14 residues. CDR3 sequence (DNA): TGTGCCAGTAGGATCGGGCCGGGGAACACTGAAGCTTTCTTT. It specifies CASRIGPGNTEAFF.

This clonotype was observed a few times. The rearrangement uses TRBV15 and TRBJ1-1; 7 bases agree with TRBD1. Germline V gene sequence: CDR1 LNHNV, CDR2 YYDKDF (reference sequence). The CDR3 is 17 residues long. Losses at the gene ends were 0 bases for V and 1 base for J; bases not matched to a gene: 8. In nucleotides, the CDR3 is TGTGCCACCAGCAGAGATCCCCGACAGGGAGGGAACACTGAAGCTTTCTTT. This sequence encodes CATSRDPRQGGNTEAFF. The variable domain in full, completed from reference TRBV15 and TRBJ1-1, reads DAMVIQNPRYQVTQFGKPVTLSCSQTLNHNVMYWYQQKSSQAPKLLFHYYDKDFNNEADTPDNFQSRRPNTSFCFLDIRSPGLGDTAMYLCATSRDPRQGGNTEAFFGQGTRLTVV.

This chain uses TRBV4-3 with TRBJ2-1; D possibly corresponds to TRBD2 (5 bases). Near its end, the DNA agrees better with TRBJ2-7, so the J call may be wrong. The CDR3 loop spans 14 amino acids. CDR1 LGHNA and CDR2 YSLEER come from the germline V gene. The CDR3 nucleotides read TGCGCCAGCAGCCAAGTACCGGGATCGGGTGAGCAGTACTTC. This encodes CASSQVPGSGEQYF.

V usage is TRBV5-1 and J usage is TRBJ2-1; 10 bases are shared with TRBD2. Germline V gene sequence: CDR1 SGHRS, CDR2 YFSETQ. CDR3 size: 15 residues. With V trimmed by 4 bases and J by 6 bases, 7 bases remained unmatched. CDR3 protein: CASSPIASGGNEQFF. DNA for the CDR3: TGCGCCAGCAGCCCTATCGCTAGCGGGGGCAATGAGCAGTTCTTC.

This chain connects TRBV11-2 to TRBJ2-3, with a tentative D call TRBD1 (7 bases). The CDR3 is made up of 22 amino acids. Trimming cost V 4 bases and J 1 base, with 33 bases left between them. The V gene's germline CDR1 is SGHAT and CDR2 FQNNGV. The CDR3 region is CASSCRDSKGLFLTQCTDTQYF. CDR3 sequence (DNA): TGTGCCAGCAGCTGCCGGGACAGCAAGGGACTCTTCCTCACCCAATGCACAGATACGCAGTATTTT.

The CDR3 coding sequence is TGTGCCAGCTCACCACCCAAGGGGGCAGATACGCAGTATTTT. Protein product: CASSPPKGADTQYF. The J gene is TRBJ2-3, the V gene TRBV18; D might be TRBD1 (6 bases). Germline values: CDR1 KGHSH, CDR2 LQKENI. Trimming cost V 0 bases and J 4 bases, with 8 bases left between them. CDR3 size: 14 residues.

The chain employs TRBV4-3 and TRBJ2-3, with TRBD2 matching 7 bases. The length of the CDR3 is 16 residues. Germline V CDR1 and CDR2: LGHNA, YSLEER. Losses at the gene ends were 0 bases for V and 6 bases for J; bases not matched to a gene: 9. Written as DNA, the CDR3 is TGCGCCAGCAGCCAAGAGTACAAGCCCGGGGGGGATACGCAGTATTTT. Its translation: CASSQEYKPGGDTQYF.

This clonotype was found a few times. The V and J genes are TRBV12-5 and TRBJ2-4, with TRBD1 identical over 8 bases. J was trimmed by 2 bases and V by 0 bases; bases with no gene match: 3. Germline V gives CDR1 LGHNT, CDR2 FRNRAP. The CDR3 consists of 16 residues. The CDR3 region has the DNA TGTGCTAGTGGTTTGGTACAGGGGGTATCCAAAAACATTCAGTACTTC. It codes for CASGLVQGVSKNIQYF.

This clonotype has only a few counts. This rearrangement joins TRBV28 to TRBJ2-2; 10 bases match TRBD1. This CDR3 comprises 16 residues. J lost 3 bases, V lost 6 bases, and 7 bases had no gene match. CDR1 MDHEN and CDR2 SYDVKM come from the germline V gene. Written as DNA, the CDR3 is TGTGCCAGCAGCTTAGACAGGGGGCGTCACACCGGGGAGCTGTTTTTT. It codes for CASSLDRGRHTGELFF.

The chain combines TRBV7-2 with TRBJ2-5; TRBD1 matches at 8 bases. J gave up 5 bases and V 2 bases, and 19 bases lay outside the gene matches. CDR1 is SGHTA and CDR2 is FQGNSA in the germline V gene. The CDR3 spans 19 residues. The CDR3 spells CASSLLTTGVGDERETQYF. Here the CDR3 DNA reads TGTGCCAGCAGCTTATTAACGACAGGGGTTGGGGATGAGCGGGAGACCCAGTACTTC.

The chain couples TRBV29-1 to TRBJ1-2; no clear D. V lost 7 bases and J 8 bases, leaving 14 bases between the germline ends. The germline gives CDR1 SQVTM, CDR2 ANQGSEA. The CDR3 contains 11 residues. The CDR3 loop reads CSALGGYGYTF. In nucleotides, the CDR3 is TGCAGCGCCCTGGGAGGGTACGGCTACACCTTC.

V usage is TRBV2 and J usage is TRBJ2-1; D is unclear. V lost 7 bases and J 2 bases, leaving 9 bases between the germline ends. This CDR3 spans 13 amino acids. Germline assignment: CDR1 SNHLY and CDR2 FYNNEI. The CDR3 DNA is TGTGCCAGCAACCCGCGGACCTACAATGAGCAGTTCTTC. This codes for CASNPRTYNEQFF.

This clonotype was counted between two and nine times. This sequence joins TRBV10-3 and TRBJ1-4; D is perhaps TRBD1 (6 bases). Germline values: CDR1 ENHRY, CDR2 SYGVKD. V was pared by 10 bases and J by 0 bases, with 21 bases between. The CDR3 runs to 17 residues. CDR3 region: CANRDKQTPTTNEKLFF. The CDR3 DNA reads TGTGCCAACCGGGACAAGCAAACCCCGACAACTAATGAAAAACTGTTTTTT.

The gene calls are TRBV20-1 and TRBJ2-5; possible D gene TRBD2, 6 bases. The last part of the DNA fits TRBJ2-7 better; the J call may be wrong. The CDR3 contains 16 residues. Germline CDR1 DFQATT, CDR2 SNEGSKA (reference sequence). The CDR3: CSASPAWRGSHYEQYF. Written as DNA, the CDR3 is TGCAGTGCTAGCCCAGCATGGCGGGGTTCCCACTACGAGCAGTACTTC.

This clonotype showed up just a few times. The chain couples TRBV20-1 to TRBJ2-1; D unclear. Germline V gene sequence: CDR1 DFQATT, CDR2 SNEGSKA (reference sequence). The CDR3 extends over 13 amino acids. V was trimmed by 3 bases and J by 4 bases, leaving 10 bases between them. CDR3 amino acids: CSARWAEYNEQFF. The CDR3 nucleotides read TGCAGTGCTAGGTGGGCGGAATACAATGAGCAGTTCTTC.

This clonotype turned up a few times. This chain connects TRBV11-1 to TRBJ2-2; D unclear. Germline V lookup: CDR1 SGHAT, CDR2 FQDESV (reference sequence). The CDR3 loop spans 15 amino acids. V lost 0 bases, J lost 2 bases, and 7 bases lay in between. The CDR3 nucleotides are TGTGCCAGCAGCTTAGCACGTGCTAACACCGGGGAGCTGTTTTTT. Translation: CASSLARANTGELFF.

The chain carries TRBV5-1 and TRBJ1-2; 8 positions agree with TRBD1. CDR1 and CDR2 from the germline V gene are SGHRS and YFSETQ. The CDR3 contains 13 residues. V was clipped by 4 bases and J by 8 bases; unmatched bases: 7. DNA for the CDR3: TGCGCCAGCAGCGAAGGACAGGGCTTCGGCTACACCTTC. Protein: CASSEGQGFGYTF.

V usage is TRBV15 and J usage is TRBJ2-5, with 7 bases matching TRBD2. CDR1 and CDR2 from the germline V gene are LNHNV and YYDKDF (reference sequence). The CDR3 is 15 residues long. J was trimmed by 11 bases and V by 4 bases; bases with no gene match: 16. As DNA, the CDR3 is TGTGCCACCAGCAATTTAGCGGGTCTTCGCCCGGAGCAGTACTTC. Protein sequence: CATSNLAGLRPEQYF.

This clonotype was recorded a few times. CDR3 nucleotides: TGTGCCAGCAGTTTCCGGGACAGAATCCCCCCCACTAATGAAAAACTGTTTTTT. Protein sequence: CASSFRDRIPPTNEKLFF. The chain recombines TRBV28 with TRBJ1-4; 7 nucleotides line up with TRBD1. The CDR3 is made up of 18 amino acids. From germline, CDR1 is MDHEN and CDR2 SYDVKM. The junction had 12 bases not matched to a gene; V was cut back by 3 bases and J by 2 bases.

This clonotype was counted only a few times. The V call is TRBV7-9, the J call TRBJ2-1; TRBD1 agrees at 7 bases. Trimming removed 5 bases from V and 13 bases from J; junction bases left unmatched: 14. The CDR3 sequence is 14 residues long. The germline V gene has CDR1 SEHNR and CDR2 FQNEAQ (reference sequence). The CDR3 nucleotides are TGTGCCAGCAGCCAGGTCAGGGCCGGGACAGACCAGTTCTTC. It encodes CASSQVRAGTDQFF.